This TCR beta chain was profiled in a study of blood T cell repertoires in COVID-19 (dated by TCRdb to 2018 to 2021). Some background on the complete study: Samples from collaborators originated in the United States, Italy and Spain and spanned both the acute and convalescent phases of COVID-19. The prospective study material was composed of cDNA or gDNA derived from T cells, B-cell-depleted T cells, or PBMCs. Deeply sampled blood TCRbeta repertoires from subjects exposed to, actively infected with, or recovered from COVID-19 were included in the dataset. The repertoires were released in a freely available public database intended as a resource for research on the immune response to SARS-CoV-2. The samples were drawn from the first 160 participants of the ongoing ImmuneRACE study and from some 1,300 subjects provided by 6 global collaborators. A de-identified subject ID, COVID-19 status, age in years and sex were almost always included in the sample metadata. Where available, HLA class I and class II types were obtained from metadata supplied by the sample provider rather than from assay-based typing. Summary of the overall study and its limitations: The amount of clinical and demographic metadata varied by source and participant and was provided uncurated.

Each collaborating institution followed its own protocols to collect whole blood in K2EDTA tubes. Collaborator samples were shipped for TCRbeta analysis as frozen whole blood, isolated PBMCs, or DNA extracted from either sample type. Regarding this clone: It lacks a known antigen. One base away there is no much larger clone; base qualities are not given.

As encoded in the germline V gene (reference sequence), CDR1 is LNHDA while CDR2 is SQIVND. The CDR3 runs 13 amino acids, cysteine and phenylalanine included. Only the CDR3 region is kept as DNA, spanning 39 bases read in frame from base 1. Relative to germline, V is 6 bases shorter and J is 2 bases shorter, with 10 bases between their ends. TCRbeta CDR3 regions were amplified from genomic DNA using the immunoSEQ Assay, a bias-controlled multiplex PCR. On the authors' methods: Within the assay, amplification of reference gene primers was used to estimate how many nucleated cells each sample contained. Sequence reads were collapsed and filtered to measure the absolute abundance of every unique TCRbeta CDR3 rearrangement. For each sample, productive Simpson clonality was calculated as the square root of Simpson's diversity index across productive rearrangements. Imported from immuneACCESS, the table was reduced by TCRdb to in-frame sequences with V and J called. These copies leave out some clones; in studies compared against another copy, an unresolved V gene accounts for under half, and the cause of the remainder is not known. V, J and clone size were drawn from that table, and D and trimming were deduced from the DNA. The sample data list about 14,000 clones, and about 88% of these were observed just once. Clones ranked in the top ten supply around 2.5% of the sample.

The receptor comes from a human donor in a cohort sampled during active COVID-19. Material for sequencing was peripheral blood. The rearranged chain carries TRBV19 and TRBJ2-5, and perhaps TRBD2 as D gene, on 6 matching bases. The CDR3 sequence is CASSGTSQETQYF. The base sequence is TGTGCCAGTAGCGGGACTTCTCAAGAGACCCAGTACTTC.